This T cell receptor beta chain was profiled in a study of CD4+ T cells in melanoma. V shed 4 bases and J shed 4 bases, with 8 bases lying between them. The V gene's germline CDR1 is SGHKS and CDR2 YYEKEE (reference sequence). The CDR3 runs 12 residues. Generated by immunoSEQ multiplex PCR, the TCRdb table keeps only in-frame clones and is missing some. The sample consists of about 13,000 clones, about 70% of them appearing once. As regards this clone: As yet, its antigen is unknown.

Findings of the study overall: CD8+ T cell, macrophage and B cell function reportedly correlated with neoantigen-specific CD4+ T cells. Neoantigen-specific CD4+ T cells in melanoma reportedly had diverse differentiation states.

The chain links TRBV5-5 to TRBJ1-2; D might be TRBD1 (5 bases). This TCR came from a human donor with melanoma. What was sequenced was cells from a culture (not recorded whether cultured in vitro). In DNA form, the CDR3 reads TGTGCCAGCAGCGCAGGGTTCTATGGCTACACCTTC. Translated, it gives CASSAGFYGYTF.